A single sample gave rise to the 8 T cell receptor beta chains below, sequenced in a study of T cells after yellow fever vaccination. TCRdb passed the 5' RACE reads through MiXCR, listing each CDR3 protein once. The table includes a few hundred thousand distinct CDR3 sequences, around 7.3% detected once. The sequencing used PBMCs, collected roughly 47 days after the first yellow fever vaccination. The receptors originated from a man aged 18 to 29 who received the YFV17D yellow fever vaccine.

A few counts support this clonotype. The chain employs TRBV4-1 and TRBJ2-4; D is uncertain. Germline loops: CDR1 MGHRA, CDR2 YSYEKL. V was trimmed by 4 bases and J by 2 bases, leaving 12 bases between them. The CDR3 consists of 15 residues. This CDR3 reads CASSLRMAPKNIQYF. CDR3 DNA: TGCGCCAGCAGCCTCCGCATGGCACCCAAAAACATTCAGTACTTC.

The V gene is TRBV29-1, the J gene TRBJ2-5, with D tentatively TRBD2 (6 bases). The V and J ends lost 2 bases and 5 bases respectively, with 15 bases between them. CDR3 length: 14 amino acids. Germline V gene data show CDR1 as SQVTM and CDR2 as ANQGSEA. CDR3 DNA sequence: TGCAGCGTTGAATTCAGGGCGGAGGGGGAGACCCAGTACTTC. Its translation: CSVEFRAEGETQYF.

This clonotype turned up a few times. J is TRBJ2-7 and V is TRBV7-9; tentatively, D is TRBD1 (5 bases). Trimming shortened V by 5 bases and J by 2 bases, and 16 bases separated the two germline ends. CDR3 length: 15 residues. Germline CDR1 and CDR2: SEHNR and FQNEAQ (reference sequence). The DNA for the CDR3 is TGTGCCAGCAGCCCCAGCTACAAGGGGCCCTACGAGCAGTACTTC. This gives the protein CASSPSYKGPYEQYF. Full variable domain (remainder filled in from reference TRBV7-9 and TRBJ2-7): DTGVSQNPRHKITKRGQNVTFRCDPISEHNRLYWYRQTLGQGPEFLTYFQNEAQLEKSRLLSDRFSAERPKGSFSTLEIQRTEQGDSAMYLCASSPSYKGPYEQYFGPGTRLTVT.

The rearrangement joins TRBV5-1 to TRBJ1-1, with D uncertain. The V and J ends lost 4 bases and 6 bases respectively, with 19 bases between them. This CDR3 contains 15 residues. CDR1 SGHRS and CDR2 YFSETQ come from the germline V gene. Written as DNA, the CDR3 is TGCGCCAGCAGCCTTCGGACCGCTAAGGCCCCTGAAGCTTTCTTT. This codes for CASSLRTAKAPEAFF. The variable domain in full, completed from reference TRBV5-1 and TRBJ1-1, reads KAGVTQTPRYLIKTRGQQVTLSCSPISGHRSVSWYQQTPGQGLQFLFEYFSETQRNKGNFPGRFSGRQFSNSRSEMNVSTLELGDSALYLCASSLRTAKAPEAFFGQGTRLTVV.

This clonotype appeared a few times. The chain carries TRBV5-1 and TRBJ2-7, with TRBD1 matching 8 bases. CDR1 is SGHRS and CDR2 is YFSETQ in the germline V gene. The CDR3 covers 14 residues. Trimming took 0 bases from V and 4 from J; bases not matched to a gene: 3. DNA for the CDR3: TGCGCCAGCAGCTTGGGACAGGGGAAGTACGAGCAGTACTTC. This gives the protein CASSLGQGKYEQYF.

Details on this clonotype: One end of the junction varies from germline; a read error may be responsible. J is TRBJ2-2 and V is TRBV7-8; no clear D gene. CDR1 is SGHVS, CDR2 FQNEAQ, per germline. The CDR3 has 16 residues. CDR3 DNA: TGTGCCAGCAGCCGACTTCAGGACCCCCGAACCGTGGAGCTGTTTTTT. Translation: CASSRLQDPRTVELFF.

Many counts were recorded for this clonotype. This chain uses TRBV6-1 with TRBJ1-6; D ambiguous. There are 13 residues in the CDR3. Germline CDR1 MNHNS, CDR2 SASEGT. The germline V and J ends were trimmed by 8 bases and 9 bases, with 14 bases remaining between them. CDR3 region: CASGRRIPSPLHF. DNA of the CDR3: TGTGCCAGCGGGCGGAGAATTCCTTCACCCCTCCACTTT.

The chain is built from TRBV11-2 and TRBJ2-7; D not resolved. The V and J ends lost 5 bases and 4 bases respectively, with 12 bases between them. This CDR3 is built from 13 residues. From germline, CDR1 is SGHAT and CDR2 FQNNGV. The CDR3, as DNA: TGTGCCAGCAGCAGGGAAGTGTGGTACGAGCAGTACTTC. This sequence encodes CASSREVWYEQYF.